Following are 12 T cell receptor beta chains from one sample sequenced in a study of blood T cell repertoires in COVID-19. Repertoires were generated with immunoSEQ multiplex PCR, while TCRdb's copy carries only in-frame clones and drops some. Of around 160,000 clones in the sample, around 89% were seen once. The sequencing input was PBMCs or T cells enriched from blood (not recorded which). All receptors derive from a woman in her 30s with acute COVID-19.

This chain links TRBV7-3 with TRBJ2-2; D is ambiguous. This CDR3 has 13 amino acids. Germline V gene sequence: CDR1 SGHTA, CDR2 FQGTGA. V was cut by 0 bases and J by 5 bases, with 4 bases left in between. The CDR3 here is CASSLTRTGELFF. The CDR3 DNA reads TGTGCCAGCAGCTTAACGCGAACCGGGGAGCTGTTTTTT.

This clone has only a few counts. The chain couples TRBV5-1 to TRBJ2-3; 9 bases are shared with TRBD1. With 5 bases clipped from V and 4 bases from J, the junction kept 5 bases outside the gene matches. The CDR3 is made up of 14 amino acids. CDR1 and CDR2 from the germline V gene are SGHRS and YFSETQ. This chain's CDR3 is CASRPRTGADTQYF. The CDR3, as DNA: TGCGCCAGCAGACCCAGGACAGGGGCAGATACGCAGTATTTT.

The rearrangement links TRBV19 to TRBJ2-6; 7 positions match TRBD1. The germline gives CDR1 LNHDA, CDR2 SQIVND (reference sequence). Trimming at V came to 5 bases and at J to 0 bases, leaving 7 bases not matched to a gene. The CDR3 spans 17 residues. The chain's CDR3 is CASSLGQIFSGANVLTF. The CDR3 DNA sequence: TGTGCCAGTAGTTTGGGACAGATATTCTCTGGGGCCAACGTCCTGACTTTC.

The chain uses TRBV15 and TRBJ1-1; 9 nucleotides match TRBD1. Per germline, CDR1 LNHNV and CDR2 YYDKDF (reference sequence). This CDR3 spans 14 amino acids. V lost 1 base and J lost 13; bases outside the gene matches: 10. CDR3 in amino acids: CATSRGTGVHDGFF. The DNA for the CDR3 is TGTGCCACCAGCAGAGGGACAGGGGTTCACGATGGTTTCTTT.

V gene TRBV5-4 combines with J gene TRBJ2-3; D is undetermined. V dropped 0 bases and J dropped 4 bases, with 6 bases sitting between them. The CDR3 has 13 amino acids. Germline CDR1 SGHNT, CDR2 YYREEE (reference sequence). DNA of the CDR3: TGTGCCAGCAGCTTGGACAGCTCAGATACGCAGTATTTT. Translation: CASSLDSSDTQYF.

This chain joins TRBV13 and TRBJ1-2; 11 bases line up with TRBD1. The V gene's germline CDR1 is PRHDT and CDR2 FYEKMQ (reference sequence). The CDR3 extends over 15 amino acids. Unmatched junction bases numbered 5, after V lost 5 bases and J lost 3 bases. In DNA, the CDR3 is TGTGCCAGCAGCGCCACGGGACAGGGGGACTATGGCTACACCTTC. Amino acid sequence: CASSATGQGDYGYTF.

This clone showed up just a few times. This chain joins TRBV19 and TRBJ1-1, with D perhaps matching TRBD1 (5 bases). V gave up 3 bases and J gave up 3 bases, with 14 bases separating them. This CDR3 is 15 amino acids long. From germline, CDR1 is LNHDA and CDR2 SQIVND (reference sequence). CDR3 sequence reads: CASSMGLISHTEAFF. In nucleotides, the CDR3 is TGTGCCAGTAGTATGGGGCTTATTAGTCACACTGAAGCTTTCTTT. Looking up the rest from reference TRBV19 and TRBJ1-1 gives the full variable domain: DGGITQSPKYLFRKEGQNVTLSCEQNLNHDAMYWYRQDPGQGLRLIYYSQIVNDFQKGDIAEGYSVSREKKESFPLTVTSAQKNPTAFYLCASSMGLISHTEAFFGQGTRLTVV.

The gene calls are TRBV9 and TRBJ2-2; D perhaps matches TRBD1 (5 bases). Germline CDR1 reads SGDLS; CDR2 reads YYNGEE. The CDR3 covers 15 residues. The V and J ends lost 4 bases and 6 bases respectively, with 16 bases between them. The CDR3 spells CASSYRSGSSGELFF. The CDR3 region has the DNA TGTGCCAGCAGCTATCGTTCAGGGTCGTCCGGGGAGCTGTTTTTT.

V usage is TRBV29-1 and J usage is TRBJ2-5; D is undetermined. The length of the CDR3 is 14 residues. V shed 4 bases and J shed 4 bases, with 16 bases lying between them. In germline, CDR1 is SQVTM, CDR2 ANQGSEA. In DNA, the CDR3 is TGCAGCGTTGTGGCCGGCCAGGTCGGAGAGACCCAGTACTTC. The encoded protein is CSVVAGQVGETQYF.

The rearrangement uses TRBV20-1 and TRBJ2-7; TRBD2 agrees at 8 bases. With 3 bases clipped from V and 6 bases from J, the junction kept 4 bases outside the gene matches. CDR3 length equals 12 residues. Germline CDR1 is DFQATT and CDR2 is SNEGSKA (reference sequence). CDR3 nucleotide sequence: TGCAGTGCTAGTCGGGGACTAGGCGAGCAGTACTTC. It specifies CSASRGLGEQYF.

J is TRBJ2-5 and V is TRBV27, with 7 bases that match TRBD2. This CDR3 has 15 residues. CDR1 MNHEY and CDR2 SMNVEV come from the germline V gene (reference sequence). Trimming cost V 5 bases and J 2 bases; bases outside gene matches: 8. CDR3 sequence reads: CASSPSGGRQETQYF. CDR3 in DNA: TGTGCCAGCAGTCCATCGGGGGGTCGACAAGAGACCCAGTACTTC.

The gene calls are TRBV6-1 and TRBJ1-1; tentatively, D is TRBD1 (6 bases). CDR1 and CDR2 from the germline V gene are MNHNS and SASEGT. The CDR3 totals 16 residues. Trimming removed 2 bases from V and 0 bases from J, with 13 bases in between. CDR3 DNA sequence: TGTGCCAGCAGTGAACCCGGACAGCGACTGAACACTGAAGCTTTCTTT. It translates to CASSEPGQRLNTEAFF.